This T cell receptor beta chain was retrieved from a study of regulatory T cells in long-lasting Graves disease. Time point of the sample: newly diagnosed GD, antithyroid drugs for less than 3 months. PBMC RNA was the source of the TCR library. This clonotype has a count of ten or more. Construction of the TCR beta libraries employed iRepertoire HTBI primers in conjunction with Arm-PCR of CDR3 regions. One entry per CDR3 protein results from TCRdb running MiXCR on the multiplex PCR reads. The sample carries about 320,000 distinct CDR3 sequences, under 20% recorded once. The CDR3 sequence is 15 residues long. Deletions cut 3 bases from V and 5 bases from J, with 14 bases between. Germline V CDR1 and CDR2: LNHDA, SQIVND (reference sequence).

V and J are TRBV19 and TRBJ2-1; a weak D match, TRBD2 (7 bases). This material consisted of peripheral blood mononuclear cells (PBMCs), taken at new diagnosis, from a patient treated with antithyroid drugs. The TCR originated in a female donor with Graves disease. The CDR3 loop reads CASSIRGGGDNEQFF. The CDR3 DNA reads as TGTGCCAGTAGTATTAGGGGGGGGGGTGACAATGAGCAGTTCTTC. The whole variable domain, remainder taken from reference TRBV19 and TRBJ2-1, is DGGITQSPKYLFRKEGQNVTLSCEQNLNHDAMYWYRQDPGQGLRLIYYSQIVNDFQKGDIAEGYSVSREKKESFPLTVTSAQKNPTAFYLCASSIRGGGDNEQFFGPGTRLTVL.